A single sample is the source of the 23 T cell receptor beta chains below, sequenced in a study of blood T cell repertoires in COVID-19. Assay used: immunoSEQ multiplex PCR; TCRdb lists only in-frame clones, some missing. The sample lists 200,000 to 250,000 clones, 70% to 85% occurring once. Sequencing was performed on PBMCs or T cells enriched from blood (not recorded which). These receptors were obtained from a woman between 55 and 75 years old who had recovered from COVID-19.

In this sample, this clone turned up once. The chain links TRBV7-2 to TRBJ2-1; D is unresolved. This CDR3 has 18 amino acids. Trimming removed 2 bases at V and 0 bases at J, with 17 bases between. Germline V gene data show CDR1 as SGHTA and CDR2 as FQGNSA. The CDR3 bases are TGTGCCAGCAGCTTAAGCTCGTCCTCCCCGAGCTCCTACAATGAGCAGTTCTTC. Amino acids: CASSLSSSSPSSYNEQFF.

The chain combines TRBV2 with TRBJ2-5; D is uncertain. This CDR3 contains 11 residues. The germline V and J ends were trimmed by 2 bases and 5 bases, with 3 bases remaining between them. Germline V gene sequence: CDR1 SNHLY, CDR2 FYNNEI. In DNA, the CDR3 is TGTGCCAGCAGTGAAAGCGAGACCCAGTACTTC. It encodes CASSESETQYF.

This clone was detected once. The rearrangement links TRBV5-5 to TRBJ2-3; D is perhaps TRBD2 (6 bases). Trimming left V 4 bases short and J 6 bases short, with 15 bases between. This CDR3 is 14 amino acids long. Germline CDR1 is SGHKS and CDR2 is YYEKEE (reference sequence). The CDR3, as DNA: TGTGCCAGCAGCCCAGGGACTGGCGGGGATACGCAGTATTTT. Its translation is CASSPGTGGDTQYF.

The gene calls are TRBV6-5 and TRBJ1-5; D might be TRBD1 (5 bases). Germline loops: CDR1 MNHEY, CDR2 SVGAGI. Trimming cost V 7 bases and J 3 bases, with 10 bases left between them. This CDR3 region has 13 residues. DNA of the CDR3: TGTGCCAGCAAAGGGGAATACAATCAGCCCCAGCATTTT. The encoded protein is CASKGEYNQPQHF.

V and J are TRBV5-8 and TRBJ1-1; D gene uncertain. CDR3 length: 12 amino acids. CDR1 is SGHTS and CDR2 is YDEGEE in the germline V gene. V was clipped by 3 bases and J by 10 bases, with 13 bases between them. The DNA for the CDR3 is TGTGCCAGCAGCTACAGACAAGCCGCAGCTTTCTTT. Residues: CASSYRQAAAFF. The full variable domain, in which reference TRBV5-8 and TRBJ1-1 provide the parts outside the CDR3, is EAGVTQSPTHLIKTRGQQATLRCSPISGHTSVYWYQQALGLGLQFLLWYDEGEERNRGNFPPRFSGRQFPNYSSELNVNALELEDSALYLCASSYRQAAAFFGQGTRLTVV.

The table lists this clone with a few counts. This sequence joins TRBV27 and TRBJ1-5, with 10 positions matching TRBD1. J gave up 3 bases and V 5 bases, and 4 bases lay outside the gene matches. Germline V CDR1 and CDR2: MNHEY, SMNVEV (reference sequence). There are 15 residues in the CDR3. CDR3 in amino acids: CASSTGQGVNQPQHF. The CDR3 nucleotides read TGTGCCAGCAGTACCGGACAGGGGGTCAATCAGCCCCAGCATTTT.

The chain links TRBV29-1 to TRBJ2-7, with TRBD1 identical over 7 bases. Trimming at V came to 0 bases and at J to 3 bases, leaving 8 bases not matched to a gene. Germline loops: CDR1 SQVTM, CDR2 ANQGSEA. This CDR3 has 15 residues. The chain's CDR3 is CSVEDRQGRGYEQYF. CDR3 sequence (DNA): TGCAGCGTTGAAGACCGACAGGGCCGAGGCTACGAGCAGTACTTC.

This chain connects TRBV7-6 to TRBJ2-7; 8 bases agree with TRBD2. Germline values: CDR1 SGHVS, CDR2 FNYEAQ. CDR3 length equals 17 residues. After removal of 0 bases from V and 4 bases from J, the junction contained 11 bases not matched to a gene. Written as DNA, the CDR3 is TGTGCCAGCAGCTTAGCGCCCCCCAGCGGGAGCAAGTACGAGCAGTACTTC. As protein: CASSLAPPSGSKYEQYF.

The J gene is TRBJ2-1, the V gene TRBV5-4, with no clear D. The germline V gene encodes CDR1 SGHNT and CDR2 YYREEE (reference sequence). This CDR3 is 16 amino acids long. V dropped 2 bases and J dropped 5 bases, with 17 bases sitting between them. The CDR3: CASSLWHRNTNNEQFF. In DNA form, the CDR3 reads TGTGCCAGCAGCTTATGGCACCGCAACACCAACAATGAGCAGTTCTTC.

V usage is TRBV15 and J usage is TRBJ1-2; perhaps TRBD1 as D (5 bases). The CDR3 runs to 12 residues. V lost 2 bases to trimming and J lost 8 bases, with 9 bases between them. CDR1 and CDR2 (germline): LNHNV, YYDKDF (reference sequence). CDR3 sequence (DNA): TGTGCCACCAGCAGACAGGGAAGCGGCTACACCTTC. It is translated as CATSRQGSGYTF.

This chain links TRBV19 with TRBJ2-4; 8 bases align to TRBD1. Germline CDR1 is LNHDA and CDR2 is SQIVND (reference sequence). The CDR3 spans 14 residues. The V segment lost 4 bases and the J segment 10 bases; nucleotides outside the gene matches: 9. The CDR3 region has the DNA TGTGCCAGTAGTACGGGACAGGCAACTGAGATTCAGTACTTC. As protein: CASSTGQATEIQYF.

This rearrangement joins TRBV27 to TRBJ2-1; TRBD2 is a possible D gene (5 bases). CDR1 is MNHEY, CDR2 SMNVEV, per germline (reference sequence). The CDR3 sequence is 13 residues long. Trimming left V 4 bases short and J 9 bases short, with 13 bases between. The CDR3 region is CASSYTRIAEQFF. The CDR3 DNA is TGTGCCAGCAGTTATACTAGGATCGCTGAGCAGTTCTTC.

The chain joins TRBV7-3 to TRBJ2-2, with TRBD1 identical over 9 bases. The V gene end was trimmed by 1 base and the J gene end by 6 bases; junction bases not matched to a gene: 3. The CDR3 extends over 15 amino acids. CDR1 is SGHTA and CDR2 is FQGTGA in the germline V gene. The CDR3 loop reads CASSLRGQGSGELFF. For the CDR3, the DNA is TGTGCCAGCAGCTTAAGGGGACAGGGATCCGGGGAGCTGTTTTTT. Drawing the rest from reference TRBV7-3 and TRBJ2-2, the complete variable domain is GAGVSQTPSNKVTEKGKYVELRCDPISGHTALYWYRQSLGQGPEFLIYFQGTGAADDSGLPNDRFFAVRPEGSVSTLKIQRTERGDSAVYLCASSLRGQGSGELFFGEGSRLTVL.

V is TRBV10-1 and J is TRBJ1-2; D is ambiguous. The germline gives CDR1 WNHNN, CDR2 SYGVQD (reference sequence). The CDR3 extends over 12 amino acids. The V end lost 3 bases, the J end lost 4 bases, and 6 bases lay between the germline ends. The chain's CDR3 is CASSDLSYGYTF. The CDR3 DNA is TGCGCCAGCAGTGACCTCAGCTATGGCTACACCTTC.

The sample holds a few counts of this clone. The chain uses TRBV19 and TRBJ2-6; possible D gene TRBD2, 5 bases. The germline V gene has CDR1 LNHDA and CDR2 SQIVND (reference sequence). The CDR3 length is 14 residues. Trimming removed 7 bases from V and 1 base from J, with 8 bases in between. CDR3 sequence reads: CASKEDSGANVLTF. CDR3 DNA sequence: TGTGCCAGTAAGGAGGATTCTGGGGCCAACGTCCTGACTTTC.

The V and J genes are TRBV7-2 and TRBJ2-5; TRBD1 matches at 9 bases. With V trimmed by 4 bases and J by 5 bases, 8 bases remained unmatched. CDR3 length equals 15 residues. CDR1 and CDR2 from the germline V gene are SGHTA and FQGNSA. The CDR3 bases are TGTGCCAGCAGCTGGGCACAGGGGGCCGGGGAGACCCAGTACTTC. Translation gives CASSWAQGAGETQYF.

The chain carries TRBV30 and TRBJ1-1, with D unresolved. The V end was cut by 0 bases, the J end by 3 bases, with 8 bases between. The germline V gene has CDR1 GTSNPN and CDR2 SVGIG (reference sequence). The CDR3 is 13 amino acids. This CDR3 reads CAWSVRSDTEAFF. CDR3 coding DNA: TGTGCCTGGAGTGTACGATCAGACACTGAAGCTTTCTTT.

The chain employs TRBV7-2 and TRBJ2-4; no clear D. Germline V gene sequence: CDR1 SGHTA, CDR2 FQGNSA. This CDR3 has 12 amino acids. Trimming took off 5 bases at V and 8 bases at J, with 10 bases between the two ends. In DNA, the CDR3 is TGTGCCAGCAGCCCTAGTCGGGACATTCAGTACTTC. It is translated as CASSPSRDIQYF.

The chain carries TRBV3-1 (or the pseudogene TRBV3-2) and TRBJ2-7, with 7 bases aligning to TRBD2. V shed 1 base and J 6 bases; nucleotides not matched to a gene: 9. The CDR3 extends over 15 amino acids. Looked up from germline, CDR1 is LGHDT and CDR2 is YNNKEL (reference sequence). CDR3 region: CASSQVPEGGFEQYF. As DNA, the CDR3 is TGTGCCAGCAGCCAAGTTCCGGAGGGAGGGTTCGAGCAGTACTTC.

The J gene is TRBJ1-6, the V gene TRBV5-1, with D tentatively TRBD1 (5 bases). The V end was cut by 0 bases, the J end by 10 bases, with 14 bases between. CDR1 is SGHRS and CDR2 is YFSETQ in the germline V gene. The CDR3 is 15 amino acids. CDR3 sequence reads: CASSLDPGTDSPLHF. DNA of the CDR3: TGCGCCAGCAGCTTGGATCCCGGGACTGACTCACCCCTCCACTTT.

V and J are TRBV3-1 (or the pseudogene TRBV3-2) and TRBJ2-7, with D hard to call. The CDR3 loop spans 15 amino acids. CDR1 is LGHDT and CDR2 is YNNKEL in the germline V gene (reference sequence). V was trimmed by 0 bases and J by 3 bases, leaving 12 bases between them. CDR3 protein: CASSQDKRFVYEQYF. The CDR3, as DNA: TGTGCCAGCAGCCAAGATAAGAGGTTTGTCTACGAGCAGTACTTC.

This chain uses TRBV3-1 (or the pseudogene TRBV3-2) with TRBJ2-3, with a possible D match to TRBD2 (7 bases). This CDR3 is 17 amino acids long. V gave up 4 bases and J gave up 3 bases, with 20 bases separating them. Germline CDR1 reads LGHDT; CDR2 reads YNNKEL (reference sequence). CDR3 amino acids: CASSPEGGWRETDTQYF. In DNA form, the CDR3 reads TGTGCCAGCAGCCCGGAGGGGGGCTGGCGGGAGACAGATACGCAGTATTTT.

The V and J genes are TRBV3-1 (or the pseudogene TRBV3-2) and TRBJ1-5, with D possibly matching TRBD1 (6 bases). V lost 5 bases and J lost 6, with 17 bases in between. Germline CDR1 reads LGHDT; CDR2 reads YNNKEL (reference sequence). This CDR3 contains 15 residues. The CDR3 coding sequence is TGTGCCAGCAGCTCCGGGGGGGGCGGTACTCAGCCCCAGCATTTT. The encoded protein is CASSSGGGGTQPQHF.